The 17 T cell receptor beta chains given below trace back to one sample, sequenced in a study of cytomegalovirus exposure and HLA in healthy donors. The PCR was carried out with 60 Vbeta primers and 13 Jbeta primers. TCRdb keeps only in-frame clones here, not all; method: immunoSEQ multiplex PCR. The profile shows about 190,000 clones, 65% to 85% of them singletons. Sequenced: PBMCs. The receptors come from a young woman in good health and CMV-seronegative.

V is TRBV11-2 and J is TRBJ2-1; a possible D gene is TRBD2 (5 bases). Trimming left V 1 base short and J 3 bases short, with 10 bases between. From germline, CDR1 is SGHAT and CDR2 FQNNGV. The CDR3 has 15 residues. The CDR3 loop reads CASSLVSGGYNEQFF. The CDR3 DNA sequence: TGTGCCAGCAGCTTAGTAAGCGGAGGCTACAATGAGCAGTTCTTC.

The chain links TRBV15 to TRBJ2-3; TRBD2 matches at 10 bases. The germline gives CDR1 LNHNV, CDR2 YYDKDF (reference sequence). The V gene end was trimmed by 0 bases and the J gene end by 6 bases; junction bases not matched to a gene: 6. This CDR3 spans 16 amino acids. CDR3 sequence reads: CATSRDPSGSSDTQYF. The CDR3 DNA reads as TGTGCCACCAGCAGAGATCCTAGCGGGAGTTCGGATACGCAGTATTTT.

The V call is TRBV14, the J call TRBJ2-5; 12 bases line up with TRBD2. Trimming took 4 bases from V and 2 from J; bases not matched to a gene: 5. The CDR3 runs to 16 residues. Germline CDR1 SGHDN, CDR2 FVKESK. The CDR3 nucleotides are TGTGCCAGCAGCCCATACGGGACTAGCGGGCAAGAGACCCAGTACTTC. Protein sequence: CASSPYGTSGQETQYF. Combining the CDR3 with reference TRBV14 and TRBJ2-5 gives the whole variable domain EAGVTQFPSHSVIEKGQTVTLRCDPISGHDNLYWYRRVMGKEIKFLLHFVKESKQDESGMPNNRFLAERTGGTYSTLKVQPAELEDSGVYFCASSPYGTSGQETQYFGPGTRLLVL.

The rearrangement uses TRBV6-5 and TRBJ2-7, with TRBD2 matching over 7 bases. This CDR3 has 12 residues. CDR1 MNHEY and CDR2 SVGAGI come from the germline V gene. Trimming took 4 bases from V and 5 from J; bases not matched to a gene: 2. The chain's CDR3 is CASSSSGNEQYF. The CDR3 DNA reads TGTGCCAGCAGTTCCAGCGGGAACGAGCAGTACTTC.

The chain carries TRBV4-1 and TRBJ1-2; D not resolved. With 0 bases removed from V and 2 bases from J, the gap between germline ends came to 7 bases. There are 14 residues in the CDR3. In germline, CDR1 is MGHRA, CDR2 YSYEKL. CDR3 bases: TGCGCCAGCAGCCAAGATAACTTGAACTATGGCTACACCTTC. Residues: CASSQDNLNYGYTF.

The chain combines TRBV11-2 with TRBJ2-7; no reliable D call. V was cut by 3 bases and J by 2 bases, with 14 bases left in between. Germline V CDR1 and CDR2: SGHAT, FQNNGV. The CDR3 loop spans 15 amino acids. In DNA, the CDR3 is TGTGCCAGCAGCTTCCCGACTCCTTCTCCCTACGAGCAGTACTTC. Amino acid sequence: CASSFPTPSPYEQYF.

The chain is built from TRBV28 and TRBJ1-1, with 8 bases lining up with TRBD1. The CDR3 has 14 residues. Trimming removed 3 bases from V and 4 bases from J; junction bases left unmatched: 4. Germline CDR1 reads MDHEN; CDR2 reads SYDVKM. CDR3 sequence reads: CASSLAGGSTEAFF. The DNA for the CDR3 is TGTGCCAGCAGTTTGGCAGGGGGCAGCACTGAAGCTTTCTTT.

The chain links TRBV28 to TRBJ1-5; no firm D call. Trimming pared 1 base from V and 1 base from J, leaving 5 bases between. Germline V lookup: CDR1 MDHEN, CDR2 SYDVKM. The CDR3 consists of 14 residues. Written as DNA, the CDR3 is TGTGCCAGCAGTTTATCACTAAGCAATCAGCCCCAGCATTTT. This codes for CASSLSLSNQPQHF. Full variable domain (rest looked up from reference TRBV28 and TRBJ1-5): DVKVTQSSRYLVKRTGEKVFLECVQDMDHENMFWYRQDPGLGLRLIYFSYDVKMKEKGDIPEGYSVSREKKERFSLILESASTNQTSMYLCASSLSLSNQPQHFGDGTRLSIL.

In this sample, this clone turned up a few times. The CDR3 spells CASSDRPTEAFF. DNA for the CDR3: TGTGCCAGCAGCGACAGGCCCACTGAAGCTTTCTTT. This chain links TRBV14 with TRBJ1-1; D may be TRBD1 (6 bases). V dropped 5 bases and J dropped 4 bases, with 8 bases sitting between them. Germline V gene data show CDR1 as SGHDN and CDR2 as FVKESK. CDR3 size: 12 residues.

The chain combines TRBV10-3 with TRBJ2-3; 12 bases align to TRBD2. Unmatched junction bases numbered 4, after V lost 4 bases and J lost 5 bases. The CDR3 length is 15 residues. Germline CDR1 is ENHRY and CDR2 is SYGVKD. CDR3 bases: TGTGCCATCAGTGTCGAGACTAGCGGGGGAGATACGCAGTATTTT. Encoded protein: CAISVETSGGDTQYF.

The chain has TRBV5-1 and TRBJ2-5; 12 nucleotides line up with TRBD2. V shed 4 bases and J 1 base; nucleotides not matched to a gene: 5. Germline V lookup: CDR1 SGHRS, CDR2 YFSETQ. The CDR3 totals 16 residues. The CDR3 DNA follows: TGCGCCAGCAGCCCCGGACTAGCGGGATTCCAAGAGACCCAGTACTTC. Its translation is CASSPGLAGFQETQYF.

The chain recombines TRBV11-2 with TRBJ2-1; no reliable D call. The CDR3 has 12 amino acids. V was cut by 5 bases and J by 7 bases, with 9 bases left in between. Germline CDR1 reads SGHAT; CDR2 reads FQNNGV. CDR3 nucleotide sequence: TGTGCCAGCAGCACTATTCGGAATGAGCAGTTCTTC. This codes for CASSTIRNEQFF.

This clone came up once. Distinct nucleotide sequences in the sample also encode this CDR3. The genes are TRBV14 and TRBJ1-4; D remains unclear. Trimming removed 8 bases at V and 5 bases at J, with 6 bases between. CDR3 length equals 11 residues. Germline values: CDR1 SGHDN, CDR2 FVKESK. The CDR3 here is CASSGNEKLFF. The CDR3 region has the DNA TGTGCCAGCTCAGGAAATGAAAAACTGTTTTTT.

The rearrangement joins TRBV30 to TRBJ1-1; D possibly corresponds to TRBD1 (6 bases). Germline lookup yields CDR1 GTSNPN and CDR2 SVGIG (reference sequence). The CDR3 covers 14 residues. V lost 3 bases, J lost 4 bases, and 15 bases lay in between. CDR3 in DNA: TGTGCCTGGAGCACCGGGACAAAAGGCACTGAAGCTTTCTTT. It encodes CAWSTGTKGTEAFF. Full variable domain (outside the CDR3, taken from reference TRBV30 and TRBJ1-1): SQTIHQWPATLVQPVGSPLSLECTVEGTSNPNLYWYRQAAGRGLQLLFYSVGIGQISSEVPQNLSASRPQDRQFILSSKKLLLSDSGFYLCAWSTGTKGTEAFFGQGTRLTVV.

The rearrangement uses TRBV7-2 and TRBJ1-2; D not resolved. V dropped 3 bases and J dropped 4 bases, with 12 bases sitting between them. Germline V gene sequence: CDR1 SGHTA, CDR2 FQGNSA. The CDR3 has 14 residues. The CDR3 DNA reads TGTGCCAGCAGCTTTGCCGTATTCGGCTATGGCTACACCTTC. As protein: CASSFAVFGYGYTF.

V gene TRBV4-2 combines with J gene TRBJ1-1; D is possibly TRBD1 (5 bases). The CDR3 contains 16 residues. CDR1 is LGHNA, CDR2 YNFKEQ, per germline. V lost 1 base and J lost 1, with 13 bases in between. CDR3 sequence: CASSQGPGLTNTEAFF. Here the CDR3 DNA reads TGTGCCAGCAGCCAAGGCCCGGGACTCACGAACACTGAAGCTTTCTTT.

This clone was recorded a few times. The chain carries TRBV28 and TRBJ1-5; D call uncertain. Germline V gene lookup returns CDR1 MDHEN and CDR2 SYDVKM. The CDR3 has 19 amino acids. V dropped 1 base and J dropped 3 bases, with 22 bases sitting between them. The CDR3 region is CASSLFPITVNINNQPQHF. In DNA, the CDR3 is TGTGCCAGCAGTTTATTCCCTATTACAGTTAATATAAACAATCAGCCCCAGCATTTT.